These 17 T cell receptor beta chains were sequenced from one sample in a study of blood T cell repertoires in COVID-19. Sequenced by immunoSEQ multiplex PCR; TCRdb stores in-frame clones only, minus some. The sample contains 150,000 to 200,000 clones, approximately 82% of which appear only once. Sequencing used peripheral blood. The receptors come from a woman aged 80 or older with acute or convalescent COVID-19.

The chain recombines TRBV24-1 with TRBJ2-3; TRBD2 might be the D (5 bases). Germline V gene data show CDR1 as KGHDR and CDR2 as SFDVKD. The CDR3 sequence is 12 residues long. V was pared by 5 bases and J by 4 bases, with 6 bases between. DNA of the CDR3: TGTGCCACCAGTGTACTAGCAGATACGCAGTATTTT. This translates into CATSVLADTQYF.

This clone was seen just once. The chain links TRBV13 to TRBJ2-3; 12 positions agree with TRBD2. CDR3 length equals 16 residues. V dropped 5 bases and J dropped 4; count of bases not matched to a gene: 7. Germline V lookup: CDR1 PRHDT, CDR2 FYEKMQ (reference sequence). The CDR3 spells CASSPQTSGSADTQYF. CDR3 DNA sequence: TGTGCCAGCAGCCCCCAGACTAGCGGGAGTGCAGATACGCAGTATTTT.

This chain joins TRBV19 and TRBJ1-5; TRBD1 is a possible D gene (6 bases). Germline V CDR1 and CDR2: LNHDA, SQIVND (reference sequence). The CDR3 consists of 14 residues. Trimming pared 7 bases from V and 5 bases from J, leaving 15 bases between. The CDR3 nucleotides are TGTGCCAGTACCTCATGGGGGCGGGATCAGCCCCAGCATTTT. Translation: CASTSWGRDQPQHF.

This CDR3 reads CASSPQGIDYRGNTEAFF. The CDR3 DNA reads TGTGCCAGCTCACCTCAAGGGATCGACTACCGAGGGAACACTGAAGCTTTCTTT. This chain connects TRBV18 to TRBJ1-1; no clear D gene. V lost 3 bases and J lost 1, with 21 bases in between. Germline CDR1 and CDR2: KGHSH and LQKENI. The CDR3 runs 18 residues.

The rearrangement joins TRBV5-6 to TRBJ2-1, with 8 bases matching TRBD1. The ends lost 5 bases at V and 10 bases at J; junction bases unmatched: 14. CDR1 is SGHDT and CDR2 is YYEEEE in the germline V gene. The CDR3 covers 15 residues. CDR3 nucleotides: TGTGCCAGCAGTTCGGGGGACAGGATTTTTCTGGAGCAGTTCTTC. Its translation: CASSSGDRIFLEQFF.

The table lists this clone with a few counts. V gene TRBV7-9 combines with J gene TRBJ1-1, with D uncertain. V was trimmed by 5 bases and J by 4 bases, leaving 11 bases between them. Germline values: CDR1 SEHNR, CDR2 FQNEAQ (reference sequence). The length of the CDR3 is 13 residues. The CDR3 nucleotides are TGTGCCAGCAGCGAGTCCCCGGGCACTGAAGCTTTCTTT. This sequence encodes CASSESPGTEAFF.

The chain links TRBV3-1 (or the pseudogene TRBV3-2) to TRBJ2-2, with 11 nucleotides matching TRBD2. V dropped 1 base and J dropped 5; count of bases not matched to a gene: 12. Germline CDR1 LGHDT, CDR2 YNNKEL (reference sequence). There are 19 residues in the CDR3. CDR3 amino acids: CASSQVWLAGGPPTGELFF. CDR3 DNA: TGTGCCAGCAGCCAAGTTTGGCTAGCGGGAGGCCCCCCAACCGGGGAGCTGTTTTTT.

The chain uses TRBV5-1 and TRBJ2-1; D is unclear. Trimming pared 0 bases from V and 0 bases from J, leaving 7 bases between. The CDR3 runs 15 residues. The germline V gene has CDR1 SGHRS and CDR2 YFSETQ. The CDR3 loop reads CASSLADSSYNEQFF. The CDR3 nucleotides are TGCGCCAGCAGCTTGGCCGACTCCTCCTACAATGAGCAGTTCTTC.

The CDR3 here is CASRSSYEQYF. CDR3 DNA sequence: TGTGCCAGCAGGAGCTCCTACGAGCAGTACTTC. The chain is built from TRBV6-5 and TRBJ2-7; D ambiguous. CDR1 is MNHEY, CDR2 SVGAGI, per germline. V gave up 6 bases and J gave up 0 bases, with 3 bases separating them. This CDR3 is 11 amino acids long.

V and J are TRBV29-1 and TRBJ2-1, with D uncertain. The germline V and J ends were trimmed by 5 bases and 7 bases, with 12 bases remaining between them. Germline assignment: CDR1 SQVTM and CDR2 ANQGSEA. This CDR3 has 12 residues. The DNA of the CDR3 is TGCAGCGTTCCTCGTCTCGTTAATGAGCAGTTCTTC. Protein: CSVPRLVNEQFF.

V gene TRBV27 combines with J gene TRBJ1-2, with D perhaps matching TRBD1 (5 bases). The CDR3 runs to 13 residues. The V end lost 2 bases, the J end lost 7 bases, and 11 bases lay between the germline ends. Germline V CDR1 and CDR2: MNHEY, SMNVEV (reference sequence). In DNA form, the CDR3 reads TGTGCCAGCAGTTTAGGGGGGAAGGGTGGCTACACCTTC. The encoded protein is CASSLGGKGGYTF.

Here the CDR3 reads CAWSLVGADTQYF. CDR3 nucleotides: TGTGCCTGGAGTCTGGTCGGGGCAGATACGCAGTATTTT. This rearrangement joins TRBV30 to TRBJ2-3; TRBD2 might be the D (5 bases). The germline V gene has CDR1 GTSNPN and CDR2 SVGIG (reference sequence). This CDR3 is 13 amino acids long. V was trimmed by 2 bases and J by 4 bases, leaving 10 bases between them.

The chain carries TRBV2 and TRBJ1-6; TRBD1 might be the D (5 bases). Trimming removed 4 bases at V and 10 bases at J, with 20 bases between. This CDR3 spans 16 amino acids. Looked up from germline, CDR1 is SNHLY and CDR2 is FYNNEI. The CDR3 DNA reads TGTGCCAGCAGTGGCGGGGGGGTCCGGGACGGATCACCCCTCCACTTT. Residues: CASSGGGVRDGSPLHF.

The chain joins TRBV12-3 or TRBV12-4 to TRBJ2-2; D unresolved. Trimming stripped 6 bases from V and 7 bases from J, with 12 bases between. The CDR3 contains 13 residues. The CDR3 nucleotides read TGTGCCAGCAGGCGGAGCTTGGACGGGGAGCTGTTTTTT. It is translated as CASRRSLDGELFF.

V and J are TRBV14 and TRBJ2-1; no clear D. CDR1 and CDR2 from the germline V gene are SGHDN and FVKESK. This CDR3 is built from 14 residues. With 0 bases removed from V and 9 bases from J, the gap between germline ends came to 12 bases. The CDR3 here is CASSQDTDRIEQFF. Here the CDR3 DNA reads TGTGCCAGCAGCCAAGACACAGATAGGATTGAGCAGTTCTTC.

The chain employs TRBV5-1 and TRBJ1-4, with TRBD1 matching over 8 bases. Germline CDR1 and CDR2: SGHRS and YFSETQ. The CDR3 has 16 amino acids. The V gene end was trimmed by 0 bases and the J gene end by 7 bases; junction bases not matched to a gene: 8. The CDR3 loop is CASSLAQGGTGEKLFF. As DNA, the CDR3 is TGCGCCAGCAGCTTGGCACAGGGGGGAACGGGTGAAAAACTGTTTTTT.

The J gene is TRBJ1-2, the V gene TRBV30; D gene ambiguous. Germline lookup yields CDR1 GTSNPN and CDR2 SVGIG (reference sequence). The V end lost 6 bases, the J end lost 1 base, and 12 bases lay between the germline ends. This CDR3 has 13 amino acids. In nucleotides, the CDR3 is TGTGCCTGCAAAGGCGGGAATAACTATGGCTACACCTTC. It translates to CACKGGNNYGYTF.